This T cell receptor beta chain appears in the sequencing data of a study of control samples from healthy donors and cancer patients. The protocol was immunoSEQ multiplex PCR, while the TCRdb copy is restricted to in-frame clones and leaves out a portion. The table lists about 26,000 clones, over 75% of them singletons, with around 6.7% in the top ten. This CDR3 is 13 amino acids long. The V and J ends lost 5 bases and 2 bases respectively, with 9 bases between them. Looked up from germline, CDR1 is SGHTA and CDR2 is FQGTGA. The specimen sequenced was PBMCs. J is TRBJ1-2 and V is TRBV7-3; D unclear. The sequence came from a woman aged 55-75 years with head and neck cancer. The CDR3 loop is CASSQDRNYGYTF. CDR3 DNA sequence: TGTGCCAGCAGCCAAGACCGAAACTATGGCTACACCTTC.